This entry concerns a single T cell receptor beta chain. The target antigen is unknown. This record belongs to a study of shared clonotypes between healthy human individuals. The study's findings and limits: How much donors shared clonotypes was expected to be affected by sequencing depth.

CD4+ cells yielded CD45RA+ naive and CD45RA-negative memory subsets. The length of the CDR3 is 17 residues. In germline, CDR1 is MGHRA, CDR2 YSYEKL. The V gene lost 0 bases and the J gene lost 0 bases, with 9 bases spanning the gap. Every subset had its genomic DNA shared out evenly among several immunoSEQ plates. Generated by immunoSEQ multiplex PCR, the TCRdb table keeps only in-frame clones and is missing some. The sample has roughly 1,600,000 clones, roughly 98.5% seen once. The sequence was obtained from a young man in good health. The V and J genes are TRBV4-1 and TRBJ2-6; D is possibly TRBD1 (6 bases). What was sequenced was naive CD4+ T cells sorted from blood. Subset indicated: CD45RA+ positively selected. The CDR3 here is CASSQDRGSSGANVLTF. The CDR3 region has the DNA TGCGCCAGCAGCCAAGATAGGGGGAGCTCTGGGGCCAACGTCCTGACTTTC.